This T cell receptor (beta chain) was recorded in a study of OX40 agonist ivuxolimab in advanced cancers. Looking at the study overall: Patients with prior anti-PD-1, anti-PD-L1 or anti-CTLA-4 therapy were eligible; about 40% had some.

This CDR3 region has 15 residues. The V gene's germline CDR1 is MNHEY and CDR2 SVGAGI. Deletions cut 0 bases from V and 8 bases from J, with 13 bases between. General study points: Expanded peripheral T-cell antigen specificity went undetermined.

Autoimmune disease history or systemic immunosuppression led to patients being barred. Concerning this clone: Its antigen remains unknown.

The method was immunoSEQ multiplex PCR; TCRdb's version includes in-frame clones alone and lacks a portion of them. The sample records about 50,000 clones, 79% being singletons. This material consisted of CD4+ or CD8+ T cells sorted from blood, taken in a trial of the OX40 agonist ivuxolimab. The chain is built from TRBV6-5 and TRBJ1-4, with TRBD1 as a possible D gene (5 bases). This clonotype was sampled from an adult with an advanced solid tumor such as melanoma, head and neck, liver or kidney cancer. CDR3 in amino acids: CASSYSGRAAEKLFF. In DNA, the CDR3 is TGTGCCAGCAGTTACTCAGGCAGGGCTGCCGAAAAACTGTTTTTT.